This TCR beta chain was retrieved from a study of neoadjuvant anti-PD-1 for oral cavity cancer. Germline V gene lookup returns CDR1 MDHEN and CDR2 SYDVKM. The CDR3 loop spans 11 amino acids. Trimming removed 5 bases from V and 7 bases from J, with 8 bases in between. Repertoires were generated with immunoSEQ multiplex PCR, while TCRdb's copy carries only in-frame clones and drops some. The sample contains tens of thousands of clones, around 80% of which appear only once. The J gene is TRBJ2-5, the V gene TRBV28; unclear D gene. The sample was PBMCs, taken before nivolumab (anti-PD-1) treatment. The sequence was obtained from a person aged 35-79 years with oral cavity squamous cell carcinoma. The CDR3 coding sequence is TGTGCCAGCAGTGGTGTCAGGACCCAGTACTTC. Translated: CASSGVRTQYF.